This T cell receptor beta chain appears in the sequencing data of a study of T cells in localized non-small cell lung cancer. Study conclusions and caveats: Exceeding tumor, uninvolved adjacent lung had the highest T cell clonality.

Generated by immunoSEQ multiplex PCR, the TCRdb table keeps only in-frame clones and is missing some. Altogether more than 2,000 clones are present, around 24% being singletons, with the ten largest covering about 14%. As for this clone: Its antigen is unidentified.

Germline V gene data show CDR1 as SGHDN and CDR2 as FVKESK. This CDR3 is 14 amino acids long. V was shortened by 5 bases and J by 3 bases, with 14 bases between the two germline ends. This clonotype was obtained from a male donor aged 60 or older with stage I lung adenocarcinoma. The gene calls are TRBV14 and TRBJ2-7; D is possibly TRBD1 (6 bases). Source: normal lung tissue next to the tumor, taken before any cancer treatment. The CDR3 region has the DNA TGTGCCAGCAGCAGACACAGGGTTGGCTACGAGCAGTACTTC. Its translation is CASSRHRVGYEQYF.